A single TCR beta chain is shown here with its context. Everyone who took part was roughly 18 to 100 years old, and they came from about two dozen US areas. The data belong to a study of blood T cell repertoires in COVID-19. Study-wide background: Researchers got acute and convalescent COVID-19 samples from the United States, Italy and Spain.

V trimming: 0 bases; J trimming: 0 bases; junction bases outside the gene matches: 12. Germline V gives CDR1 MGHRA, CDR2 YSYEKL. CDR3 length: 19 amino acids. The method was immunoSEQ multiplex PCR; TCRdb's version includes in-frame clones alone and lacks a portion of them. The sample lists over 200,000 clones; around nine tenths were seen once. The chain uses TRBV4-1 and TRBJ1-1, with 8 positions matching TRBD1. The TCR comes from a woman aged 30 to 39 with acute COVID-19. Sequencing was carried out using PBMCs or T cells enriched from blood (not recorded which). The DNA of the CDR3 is TGCGCCAGCAGCCAAGATCCAGGGGGCAGGTTCCACATGAACACTGAAGCTTTCTTT. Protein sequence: CASSQDPGGRFHMNTEAFF.